The clone carrying this T cell receptor (beta chain) was detected only a few times. Time point described: patch test 1, 2 weeks after DPC sensitization. The treatment: therapeutic diphenylcyclopropenone sensitization with weekly scalp DPC. People who gave samples had alopecia, were 18 to 70 years old, and were suitable for DPC. The data were taken from a study of human T cells and chemical hapten exposure. One entry per CDR3 protein results from TCRdb running MiXCR on the RACE reads. Here the sample spans more than 95,000 distinct CDR3 sequences, 12% being singletons. The CDR3 spans 14 residues. Germline CDR1 reads KGHSH; CDR2 reads LQKENI. The V and J ends lost 6 bases and 6 bases, in that order; junction bases with no gene match: 8.

This receptor was taken from a woman aged 45-65 years with alopecia areata. Some clones in this sample may be carry-over from other donors' samples. Source: whole blood, taken in connection with sensitization to the hapten diphenylcyclopropenone (DPC). V gene TRBV18 combines with J gene TRBJ1-1, with 9 bases fitting TRBD1. In DNA form, the CDR3 reads TGTGCCAGCTCCCGGGGACAGGGACGATCTGAAGCTTTCTTT. Amino acids: CASSRGQGRSEAFF.